These 9 T cell receptor beta chains were all obtained from the same sample, sequenced in a study of OX40 agonist ivuxolimab in advanced cancers. Sequenced by immunoSEQ multiplex PCR; TCRdb stores in-frame clones only, minus some. Among approximately 89,000 clones listed, 75% to 95% were seen once. The starting material was CD4+ or CD8+ T cells sorted from blood, obtained in a trial of the OX40 agonist ivuxolimab. Receptors originate from an adult with an advanced solid tumor such as melanoma, head and neck, liver or kidney cancer.

This chain uses TRBV7-6 with TRBJ1-3; no reliable D call. Germline V lookup: CDR1 SGHVS, CDR2 FNYEAQ. The CDR3 totals 12 residues. Trimming shortened V by 5 bases and J by 3 bases, and 5 bases separated the two germline ends. CDR3 in DNA: TGTGCCAGCAGCAATCTTGGAAACACCATATATTTT. It is translated as CASSNLGNTIYF.

V usage is TRBV5-8 and J usage is TRBJ2-1; D is ambiguous. The CDR3 extends over 14 amino acids. The germline V gene has CDR1 SGHTS and CDR2 YDEGEE. V gave up 4 bases and J gave up 11 bases, with 19 bases separating them. The CDR3 nucleotides are TGTGCCAGCAGCCCTCGGACCCTGCCTGTTCAGCAGTTCTTC. Translated, it gives CASSPRTLPVQQFF.

The V and J genes are TRBV28 and TRBJ1-1, with a weak D call TRBD1 (6 bases). Trimming took 7 bases from V and 1 from J, leaving 10 bases between them. From germline, CDR1 is MDHEN and CDR2 SYDVKM. The CDR3 length is 13 residues. CDR3 in DNA: TGTGCCAGCACCTGGACAGCGAACACTGAAGCTTTCTTT. It translates to CASTWTANTEAFF.

This chain joins TRBV19 and TRBJ1-5; 7 nucleotides align to TRBD1. The CDR3 sequence is 14 residues long. CDR1 and CDR2 from the germline V gene are LNHDA and SQIVND (reference sequence). The junction had 4 bases not matched to a gene; V was cut back by 3 bases and J by 5 bases. For the CDR3, the DNA is TGTGCCAGTAGTATGGTGACAGGGCATCAGCCCCAGCATTTT. Protein: CASSMVTGHQPQHF.

The chain is built from TRBV29-1 and TRBJ2-5, with D perhaps assigned TRBD1 or TRBD2 (6 bases each). The V end was cut by 5 bases, the J end by 5 bases, with 15 bases between. CDR1 is SQVTM, CDR2 ANQGSEA, per germline. This CDR3 has 13 residues. As DNA, the CDR3 is TGCAGCGTTAGACCGGGGGCGGGGGAGACCCAGTACTTC. This gives the protein CSVRPGAGETQYF.

The chain uses TRBV19 and TRBJ2-4, with D unresolved. V lost 5 bases and J 9 bases, leaving 11 bases between the germline ends. The CDR3 totals 12 residues. Germline-derived CDR1 and CDR2 are LNHDA and SQIVND (reference sequence). In DNA form, the CDR3 reads TGTGCCAGTAGTTTCTCGGTGGGCATTCAGTACTTC. Residues: CASSFSVGIQYF. Complete variable domain (other parts from reference TRBV19 and TRBJ2-4): DGGITQSPKYLFRKEGQNVTLSCEQNLNHDAMYWYRQDPGQGLRLIYYSQIVNDFQKGDIAEGYSVSREKKESFPLTVTSAQKNPTAFYLCASSFSVGIQYFGAGTRLSVL.

The V gene is TRBV6-1, the J gene TRBJ1-5; tentative D call: TRBD1 (6 bases). With 2 bases removed from V and 7 bases from J, the gap between germline ends came to 15 bases. Germline V gene lookup returns CDR1 MNHNS and CDR2 SASEGT. The CDR3 spans 15 residues. This chain's CDR3 is CASSEPTGLRQPQHF. The DNA of the CDR3 is TGTGCCAGCAGTGAACCAACAGGGCTGAGGCAGCCCCAGCATTTT.

This clone has just one count. This sequence joins TRBV19 and TRBJ2-5; 8 nucleotides align to TRBD2. The CDR3 has 13 residues. Germline CDR1 is LNHDA and CDR2 is SQIVND (reference sequence). Trimming took 5 bases from V and 4 from J; bases not matched to a gene: 3. The CDR3 coding sequence is TGTGCCAGTAGTGGCCGGGAGGGAGAGACCCAGTACTTC. This codes for CASSGREGETQYF.

This chain uses TRBV7-2 with TRBJ2-1, with a tentative D call TRBD1 (8 bases). The length of the CDR3 is 15 residues. Trimming removed 4 bases at V and 8 bases at J, with 18 bases between. Germline V lookup: CDR1 SGHTA, CDR2 FQGNSA. For the CDR3, the DNA is TGTGCCAGCAGCTCATGGACCACAGGGGGGGATGAGCAGTTCTTC. It is translated as CASSSWTTGGDEQFF.